One sample yielded the 2 T cell receptor beta chains listed below, sequenced in a study of control samples from healthy donors and cancer patients. Data came from immunoSEQ multiplex PCR; TCRdb stores just in-frame clones and leaves some out. The sample has about 140,000 clones, less than 95% seen once; the top ten hold under 9%. Sequenced sample: blood. These receptors all stem from a man between 18 and 35 years old in good health.

This chain links TRBV28 with TRBJ2-5, with TRBD2 matching over 11 bases. The CDR3 extends over 16 amino acids. Trimming removed 2 bases from V and 3 bases from J; junction bases left unmatched: 5. Germline V gene lookup returns CDR1 MDHEN and CDR2 SYDVKM. The CDR3 DNA sequence: TGTGCCAGCAGTTTACGGGCTAGCGGGGGGAAAGAGACCCAGTACTTC. This gives the protein CASSLRASGGKETQYF.

This chain links TRBV7-6 with TRBJ2-3, with 11 bases aligning to TRBD2. In germline, CDR1 is SGHVS, CDR2 FNYEAQ. V lost 1 base to trimming and J lost 5 bases; unmatched junction nucleotides: 11. This CDR3 contains 18 residues. CDR3 bases: TGTGCCAGCAGCTTAGTCCCACTAGCGGGGGCCCCTTTAGATACGCAGTATTTT. Its protein is CASSLVPLAGAPLDTQYF.